A selection of T cell receptor beta chains follows, all from one sample in a study of T-cell memory formation after mild COVID-19. TCRdb passed the 5' RACE reads through MiXCR, listing each CDR3 protein once. The sample contains about 250,000 distinct CDR3 sequences, just over 15% of which appear only once. The sample consisted of PBMCs or a T cell subset sorted from them (not recorded which). The receptors originated from an adult woman who had mild COVID-19 (a few samples of this study predate the infection). Cell type and time point are not known. CDR3s include the opening cysteine and the closing phenylalanine or tryptophan. Fields, in order: D gene, clone size, J gene, V gene, CDR3 protein, CDR3 DNA. A D gene is named only where the DNA matches it firmly. Clone size is stated in some rows and not others, as once, few, many or a class when expanded.

D gene: TRBD1; clone size: few; J gene: TRBJ1-1; V gene: TRBV5-6; CDR3 protein: CASSLDRGRMNTEAFF; CDR3 DNA: TGTGCCAGCAGCTTGGATAGGGGGCGAATGAACACTGAAGCTTTCTTT
D gene: .; clone size: many; J gene: TRBJ2-7; V gene: TRBV29-1; CDR3 protein: CSVEGPGRYEQYF; CDR3 DNA: TGCAGCGTTGAAGGTCCGGGCCGCTACGAGCAGTACTTC
D gene: TRBD2; clone size: .; J gene: TRBJ2-3; V gene: TRBV24-1; CDR3 protein: CATSDPRGYGDTQYF; CDR3 DNA: TGTGCCACCAGTGATCCGCGGGGGTACGGAGATACGCAGTATTTT
D gene: TRBD1; clone size: few; J gene: TRBJ2-7; V gene: TRBV18; CDR3 protein: CASSPPGTGGVEQYF; CDR3 DNA: TGTGCCAGCTCACCACCGGGGACAGGGGGCGTCGAGCAGTACTTC
D gene: .; clone size: many; J gene: TRBJ2-5; V gene: TRBV7-2; CDR3 protein: CASSLRSAAEETQYF; CDR3 DNA: TGTGCCAGCAGCTTACGCTCCGCGGCTGAAGAGACCCAGTACTTC
D gene: .; clone size: .; J gene: TRBJ2-7; V gene: TRBV18; CDR3 protein: CASSQALQAYEQYF; CDR3 DNA: TGTGCCAGCTCCCAAGCACTACAGGCCTACGAGCAGTACTTC
D gene: .; clone size: few; J gene: TRBJ1-1; V gene: TRBV5-5; CDR3 protein: CASSLIWGEGTEAFF; CDR3 DNA: TGTGCCAGCAGCTTGATTTGGGGGGAAGGCACTGAAGCTTTCTTT
D gene: TRBD2; clone size: few; J gene: TRBJ2-5; V gene: TRBV5-4; CDR3 protein: CASSFPSGGAGETQYF; CDR3 DNA: TGTGCCAGCAGCTTCCCTAGCGGGGGGGCCGGGGAGACCCAGTACTTC
D gene: .; clone size: .; J gene: TRBJ2-7; V gene: TRBV18; CDR3 protein: CASSDGSYEQYF; CDR3 DNA: TGTGCCAGCTCAGACGGCTCCTACGAGCAGTACTTC
D gene: .; clone size: few; J gene: TRBJ1-1; V gene: TRBV12-3/TRBV12-4; CDR3 protein: CASSLTDNTEAFF; CDR3 DNA: TGTGCCAGCAGTCTGACGGACAACACTGAAGCTTTCTTT
D gene: .; clone size: many; J gene: TRBJ1-1; V gene: TRBV6-5; CDR3 protein: CASSWANLAMNTEAFF; CDR3 DNA: TGTGCCAGCAGTTGGGCCAATTTGGCGATGAACACTGAAGCTTTCTTT
D gene: .; clone size: .; J gene: TRBJ1-2; V gene: TRBV29-1; CDR3 protein: CSVTHSYGYTF; CDR3 DNA: TGCAGCGTGACCCACAGTTATGGCTACACCTTC
D gene: .; clone size: few; J gene: TRBJ2-2; V gene: TRBV3-1; CDR3 protein: CASSQFGETGELFF; CDR3 DNA: TGTGCCAGCAGCCAATTTGGAGAGACCGGGGAGCTGTTTTTT
D gene: .; clone size: many; J gene: TRBJ2-2; V gene: TRBV5-1; CDR3 protein: CASSYPGAGNTGELFF; CDR3 DNA: TGCGCCAGCAGCTATCCAGGGGCTGGGAACACCGGGGAGCTGTTTTTT
D gene: TRBD1; clone size: .; J gene: TRBJ1-1; V gene: TRBV5-1; CDR3 protein: CASSLGTGGGTEAFF; CDR3 DNA: TGCGCCAGCAGCTTAGGGACAGGGGGCGGCACTGAAGCTTTCTTT
D gene: TRBD1; clone size: many; J gene: TRBJ2-3; V gene: TRBV5-8; CDR3 protein: CASSLGQGLYTQYF; CDR3 DNA: TGTGCCAGCAGCTTGGGACAGGGGTTATATACGCAGTATTTT
D gene: .; clone size: few; J gene: TRBJ1-2; V gene: TRBV10-3; CDR3 protein: CAINPGANYGYTF; CDR3 DNA: TGTGCCATCAATCCAGGGGCAAACTATGGCTACACCTTC
D gene: TRBD1; clone size: .; J gene: TRBJ1-2; V gene: TRBV12-3/TRBV12-4; CDR3 protein: CASSPGQARFNGYTF; CDR3 DNA: TGTGCCAGCAGTCCAGGACAGGCCCGCTTTAATGGCTACACCTTC
D gene: .; clone size: .; J gene: TRBJ2-4; V gene: TRBV6-1; CDR3 protein: CASSDHLRGIQYF; CDR3 DNA: TGTGCCAGCAGTGACCACCTTCGAGGCATTCAGTACTTC
D gene: .; clone size: .; J gene: TRBJ2-1; V gene: TRBV9; CDR3 protein: CASSVDQGGYEQFF; CDR3 DNA: TGTGCCAGCAGCGTAGACCAGGGCGGCTATGAGCAGTTCTTC
D gene: .; clone size: many; J gene: TRBJ1-5; V gene: TRBV12-3/TRBV12-4; CDR3 protein: CASSLAMSYHQPQHF; CDR3 DNA: TGTGCCAGCAGTTTAGCGATGAGTTATCATCAGCCCCAGCATTTT
D gene: .; clone size: few; J gene: TRBJ2-7; V gene: TRBV6-2/TRBV6-3; CDR3 protein: CASSPNTGSPEQYF; CDR3 DNA: TGTGCCAGCAGCCCCAATACCGGAAGTCCGGAGCAGTACTTC
D gene: TRBD1; clone size: .; J gene: TRBJ1-2; V gene: TRBV24-1; CDR3 protein: CATSAGTGLQYGYTF; CDR3 DNA: TGTGCCACCAGTGCCGGGACAGGGCTTCAATATGGCTACACCTTC
D gene: .; clone size: .; J gene: TRBJ2-1; V gene: TRBV4-3; CDR3 protein: CASSQDLGTLYNEQFF; CDR3 DNA: TGCGCCAGCAGCCAAGACCTCGGGACGTTATACAATGAGCAGTTCTTC
D gene: .; clone size: many; J gene: TRBJ2-1; V gene: TRBV7-3; CDR3 protein: CASSLGSYNEQFF; CDR3 DNA: TGTGCCAGCAGCTTAGGCTCCTACAATGAGCAGTTCTTC
D gene: .; clone size: few; J gene: TRBJ2-7; V gene: TRBV7-6; CDR3 protein: CASSLSTASYEQYF; CDR3 DNA: TGTGCCAGCAGCCTATCGACAGCCTCCTACGAGCAGTACTTC
D gene: TRBD1; clone size: .; J gene: TRBJ1-1; V gene: TRBV10-3; CDR3 protein: CAIRLTGGTEAFF; CDR3 DNA: TGTGCCATCAGATTAACAGGGGGCACTGAAGCTTTCTTT
D gene: .; clone size: .; J gene: TRBJ1-2; V gene: TRBV7-9; CDR3 protein: CASSLGGQGYGYTF; CDR3 DNA: TGTGCCAGCAGCCTTGGCGGGCAGGGCTATGGCTACACCTTC
D gene: TRBD2; clone size: .; J gene: TRBJ2-7; V gene: TRBV20-1; CDR3 protein: CSVPGTSVGYEQYF; CDR3 DNA: TGCAGTGTCCCCGGGACTAGCGTGGGTTACGAGCAGTACTTC
D gene: TRBD1; clone size: many; J gene: TRBJ1-2; V gene: TRBV10-3; CDR3 protein: CARTGGTGANYGYTF; CDR3 DNA: TGTGCCAGAACCGGGGGGACAGGGGCTAACTATGGCTACACCTTC
D gene: .; clone size: few; J gene: TRBJ1-1; V gene: TRBV6-5; CDR3 protein: CASSYSWGSTEAFF; CDR3 DNA: TGTGCCAGCAGTTACTCTTGGGGTAGCACTGAAGCTTTCTTT
D gene: TRBD2; clone size: .; J gene: TRBJ2-1; V gene: TRBV10-2; CDR3 protein: CASRGTSGGAAWEQFF; CDR3 DNA: TGCGCCAGCAGGGGGACTAGCGGGGGGGCGGCTTGGGAGCAGTTCTTC
D gene: .; clone size: .; J gene: TRBJ1-5; V gene: TRBV5-1; CDR3 protein: CASSLQGNQPHHF; CDR3 DNA: TGCGCCAGCAGCTTGCAGGGCAATCAGCCCCATCATTTT
D gene: TRBD2; clone size: few; J gene: TRBJ2-1; V gene: TRBV11-2; CDR3 protein: CASLGGAANEQFF; CDR3 DNA: TGTGCCAGCCTCGGGGGGGCAGCGAATGAGCAGTTCTTC
D gene: TRBD2; clone size: many; J gene: TRBJ2-7; V gene: TRBV7-2; CDR3 protein: CASSPRGSGGAYEQYF; CDR3 DNA: TGTGCCAGCAGCCCCCGCGGGAGTGGGGGAGCCTACGAGCAGTACTTC
D gene: .; clone size: .; J gene: TRBJ2-7; V gene: TRBV11-2; CDR3 protein: CASSRSTLYEQYF; CDR3 DNA: TGTGCCAGCAGCCGCTCAACCCTCTACGAGCAGTACTTC
D gene: TRBD1; clone size: .; J gene: TRBJ2-7; V gene: TRBV5-4; CDR3 protein: CASSQGQPPYEQYF; CDR3 DNA: TGTGCCAGCAGCCAGGGACAGCCCCCCTACGAGCAGTACTTC
D gene: TRBD1; clone size: .; J gene: TRBJ1-6; V gene: TRBV3-1; CDR3 protein: CASSFTGTGRSPLHF; CDR3 DNA: TGTGCCAGCAGCTTTACCGGGACAGGGCGTTCACCCCTCCACTTT
D gene: TRBD1; clone size: few; J gene: TRBJ2-2; V gene: TRBV11-2; CDR3 protein: CASSYPTGGTGELFF; CDR3 DNA: TGTGCCAGCAGCTACCCGACAGGGGGCACCGGGGAGCTGTTTTTT
D gene: .; clone size: few; J gene: TRBJ2-2; V gene: TRBV12-3/TRBV12-4; CDR3 protein: CASSAQIAGELFF; CDR3 DNA: TGTGCCAGCAGTGCCCAGATTGCCGGGGAGCTGTTTTTT
D gene: .; clone size: .; J gene: TRBJ1-3; V gene: TRBV10-3; CDR3 protein: CAISADSSGNTIYF; CDR3 DNA: TGTGCCATCAGTGCAGACAGCTCTGGAAACACCATATATTTT
D gene: TRBD1; clone size: few; J gene: TRBJ2-4; V gene: TRBV5-1; CDR3 protein: CASGTGKVKNIQYF; CDR3 DNA: TGCGCCAGCGGGACAGGGAAAGTCAAAAACATTCAGTACTTC
D gene: TRBD2; clone size: few; J gene: TRBJ2-5; V gene: TRBV7-6; CDR3 protein: CASSLVPAGDEETQYF; CDR3 DNA: TGTGCCAGCAGCTTAGTGCCAGCGGGAGATGAAGAGACCCAGTACTTC
D gene: .; clone size: .; J gene: TRBJ1-5; V gene: TRBV12-3/TRBV12-4; CDR3 protein: CDSSPRPQPQHF; CDR3 DNA: TGTGACAGCAGCCCGCGGCCGCAGCCCCAGCATTTT
D gene: TRBD1; clone size: few; J gene: TRBJ1-1; V gene: TRBV20-1; CDR3 protein: CSAQTGTVNTEAFF; CDR3 DNA: TGCAGTGCTCAAACCGGGACAGTGAACACTGAAGCTTTCTTT
D gene: .; clone size: few; J gene: TRBJ1-2; V gene: TRBV5-1; CDR3 protein: CASSLELGTTGGYTF; CDR3 DNA: TGCGCCAGCAGCTTGGAACTGGGAACCACAGGGGGCTACACCTTC
D gene: .; clone size: few; J gene: TRBJ2-5; V gene: TRBV4-2; CDR3 protein: CASSYGQWGLQETQYF; CDR3 DNA: TGTGCCAGCAGCTACGGACAGTGGGGCCTCCAAGAGACCCAGTACTTC
D gene: .; clone size: many; J gene: TRBJ2-5; V gene: TRBV20-1; CDR3 protein: CSARVGPQETQYF; CDR3 DNA: TGCAGTGCTAGAGTCGGGCCTCAAGAGACCCAGTACTTC
D gene: TRBD1; clone size: .; J gene: TRBJ2-7; V gene: TRBV5-1; CDR3 protein: CASSQGQSYEQYF; CDR3 DNA: TGCGCCAGCAGCCAGGGACAGTCCTACGAGCAGTACTTC
D gene: .; clone size: .; J gene: TRBJ2-5; V gene: TRBV10-3; CDR3 protein: CAIRRDFQETQYF; CDR3 DNA: TGTGCCATCAGACGGGACTTTCAAGAGACCCAGTACTTC
D gene: .; clone size: .; J gene: TRBJ2-5; V gene: TRBV11-2; CDR3 protein: CASSPYQQTQYF; CDR3 DNA: TGTGCCAGCAGCCCGTACCAACAGACCCAGTACTTC
D gene: .; clone size: .; J gene: TRBJ2-7; V gene: TRBV24-1; CDR3 protein: CATSDSSGNYEQYF; CDR3 DNA: TGTGCCACCAGTGATTCTTCCGGGAACTACGAGCAGTACTTC
D gene: .; clone size: .; J gene: TRBJ2-6; V gene: TRBV4-2; CDR3 protein: CASSQDQTGANVLTF; CDR3 DNA: TGTGCCAGCAGCCAAGATCAGACTGGGGCCAACGTCCTGACTTTC
D gene: .; clone size: few; J gene: TRBJ1-1; V gene: TRBV2; CDR3 protein: CASSEARRGDTEAFF; CDR3 DNA: TGTGCCAGCAGTGAAGCGCGAAGGGGGGACACTGAAGCTTTCTTT
D gene: TRBD1; clone size: few; J gene: TRBJ2-7; V gene: TRBV6-2/TRBV6-3; CDR3 protein: CASSRRDRDADEQYF; CDR3 DNA: TGTGCCAGCAGTCGGAGGGACAGGGATGCGGACGAGCAGTACTTC